This entry lists 21 T cell receptor beta chains sequenced from one sample in a study of cytomegalovirus exposure and HLA in healthy donors. PCR used 60 Vbeta primers and 13 Jbeta primers. TCRdb's table, derived via immunoSEQ multiplex PCR, lists solely in-frame clones and lacks some. The sample yields around 150,000 clones, 88% seen once. Source material: PBMCs. The receptors stem from a woman in her forties in good health and CMV-seronegative.

The V gene is TRBV4-1, the J gene TRBJ2-7, with D possibly being TRBD1 (5 bases). CDR1 is MGHRA, CDR2 YSYEKL, per germline. V was shortened by 4 bases and J by 0 bases, with 13 bases between the two germline ends. There are 15 residues in the CDR3. The CDR3 loop reads CASSRGDSSSYEQYF. CDR3 nucleotides: TGCGCCAGCAGCCGAGGAGACAGTAGCTCCTACGAGCAGTACTTC.

This clone was recorded once. J is TRBJ2-1 and V is TRBV5-6; TRBD2 is a possible D gene (6 bases). Deletions cut 1 base from V and 2 bases from J, with 13 bases between. The CDR3 is made up of 16 amino acids. Germline lookup yields CDR1 SGHDT and CDR2 YYEEEE. CDR3 coding DNA: TGTGCCAGCAGCTTGTTCGGGAGTTTACCCTACAATGAGCAGTTCTTC. Translating gives CASSLFGSLPYNEQFF. The whole variable domain, filled in from reference TRBV5-6 and TRBJ2-1, reads DAGVTQSPTHLIKTRGQQVTLRCSPKSGHDTVSWYQQALGQGPQFIFQYYEEEERQRGNFPDRFSGHQFPNYSSELNVNALLLGDSALYLCASSLFGSLPYNEQFFGPGTRLTVL.

The genes are TRBV25-1 and TRBJ2-3; 14 bases align to TRBD2. The CDR3 totals 17 residues. V shed 8 bases, J shed 1 base, and the junction held 8 bases outside the gene matches. Looked up from germline, CDR1 is MGHDK and CDR2 is SYGVNS. CDR3 coding DNA: TGTGCCAGCTCGACTAGCGGGAGGGTCCTCGGCACAGATACGCAGTATTTT. The encoded protein is CASSTSGRVLGTDTQYF.

This chain uses TRBV5-1 with TRBJ1-2; TRBD1 matches at 8 bases. The CDR3 is 15 amino acids. With V trimmed by 3 bases and J by 4 bases, 8 bases remained unmatched. The germline V gene has CDR1 SGHRS and CDR2 YFSETQ. The CDR3 bases are TGCGCCAGCAGCTACGGACAGGGTCGAATCTATGGCTACACCTTC. It is translated as CASSYGQGRIYGYTF.

This clone was detected only once. The chain uses TRBV10-3 and TRBJ2-7; perhaps TRBD2 as D (6 bases). Germline V lookup: CDR1 ENHRY, CDR2 SYGVKD. CDR3 size: 12 residues. V lost 6 bases to trimming and J lost 2 bases, with 8 bases between them. Here the CDR3 DNA reads TGTGCCATCAGGAGGGAGGCCTACGAGCAGTACTTC. Translated, it gives CAIRREAYEQYF.

The chain links TRBV30 to TRBJ2-1; 9 positions match TRBD2. The CDR3 consists of 15 residues. V shed 3 bases, J shed 9 bases, and the junction held 12 bases outside the gene matches. CDR1 GTSNPN and CDR2 SVGIG come from the germline V gene (reference sequence). The CDR3 reads CAWRTGTSLYVEQFF. Here the CDR3 DNA reads TGTGCCTGGAGGACCGGGACTAGCCTCTACGTTGAGCAGTTCTTC.

The chain carries TRBV19 and TRBJ2-3; 10 positions match TRBD2. There are 16 residues in the CDR3. V lost 3 bases to trimming and J lost 5 bases; unmatched junction nucleotides: 8. Germline assignment: CDR1 LNHDA and CDR2 SQIVND (reference sequence). CDR3 nucleotides: TGTGCCAGTAGTATTGGTTGGACTAGCGGAGTAGATACGCAGTATTTT. This translates into CASSIGWTSGVDTQYF. The full variable domain, rest sourced from reference TRBV19 and TRBJ2-3, is DGGITQSPKYLFRKEGQNVTLSCEQNLNHDAMYWYRQDPGQGLRLIYYSQIVNDFQKGDIAEGYSVSREKKESFPLTVTSAQKNPTAFYLCASSIGWTSGVDTQYFGPGTRLTVL.

The gene calls are TRBV4-1 and TRBJ2-2; a possible D gene is TRBD1 (7 bases). V lost 3 bases and J lost 3, with 23 bases in between. CDR3 size: 19 residues. Germline lookup yields CDR1 MGHRA and CDR2 YSYEKL. The CDR3 nucleotides read TGCGCCAGCAGCCAGAGGGCGGGACAGAAGTACTCGGACACCGGGGAGCTGTTTTTT. Its protein is CASSQRAGQKYSDTGELFF.

This clone appeared a single time. The chain has TRBV25-1 and TRBJ2-1, with 7 bases matching TRBD2. The CDR3 runs to 13 residues. Germline trimming cut 7 bases from V and 4 bases from J; bases unmatched to any gene: 4. From germline, CDR1 is MGHDK and CDR2 SYGVNS. The CDR3: CASKGGEYNEQFF. The CDR3 nucleotides read TGTGCCAGCAAGGGAGGGGAGTACAATGAGCAGTTCTTC.

The V and J genes are TRBV11-2 and TRBJ2-7, with TRBD2 matching over 9 bases. Losses at the gene ends were 3 bases for V and 4 bases for J; bases not matched to a gene: 7. Germline V gene lookup returns CDR1 SGHAT and CDR2 FQNNGV. The CDR3 is 15 amino acids. The CDR3 sequence is CASSLGTSSAYEQYF. As DNA, the CDR3 is TGTGCCAGCAGCTTGGGGACTAGCTCTGCGTACGAGCAGTACTTC.

This sequence joins TRBV7-9 and TRBJ2-3; D gene ambiguous. The CDR3 has 14 residues. Trimming took 3 bases from V and 2 from J, leaving 9 bases between them. Germline CDR1 and CDR2: SEHNR and FQNEAQ (reference sequence). DNA of the CDR3: TGTGCCAGCAGCTTCCAGGCTTCCACAGATACGCAGTATTTT. Its translation: CASSFQASTDTQYF. Full variable domain (remainder filled in from reference TRBV7-9 and TRBJ2-3): DTGVSQNPRHKITKRGQNVTFRCDPISEHNRLYWYRQTLGQGPEFLTYFQNEAQLEKSRLLSDRFSAERPKGSFSTLEIQRTEQGDSAMYLCASSFQASTDTQYFGPGTRLTVL.

J is TRBJ1-5 and V is TRBV25-1, with TRBD1 matching 8 bases. Germline V gene data show CDR1 as MGHDK and CDR2 as SYGVNS. The J segment lost 7 bases and the V segment lost 2 bases, leaving 1 base of the junction unmatched. There are 13 residues in the CDR3. The CDR3 nucleotides read TGTGCCAGCAGTGAAACAGGGGGACAGCCCCAGCATTTT. The encoded protein is CASSETGGQPQHF.

This clone appeared a single time. The rearrangement joins TRBV5-1 to TRBJ2-3; D is possibly TRBD1 (5 bases). Germline V gene sequence: CDR1 SGHRS, CDR2 YFSETQ. The CDR3 totals 12 residues. V was clipped by 0 bases and J by 8 bases, with 7 bases between them. The CDR3 nucleotides read TGCGCCAGCAGCTTGGAAGACAGTACGCAGTATTTT. Protein: CASSLEDSTQYF.

The genes are TRBV10-3 and TRBJ2-7, with a possible D match to TRBD2 (6 bases). The V end lost 6 bases, the J end lost 7 bases, and 16 bases lay between the germline ends. Germline CDR1 ENHRY, CDR2 SYGVKD. CDR3 size: 13 residues. CDR3 DNA: TGTGCCATCAGCCAGGGATCTGGAGGGGAGCAGTACTTC. Translation gives CAISQGSGGEQYF.

The gene calls are TRBV6-1 and TRBJ1-2; D is undetermined. Germline V gene data show CDR1 as MNHNS and CDR2 as SASEGT. This CDR3 spans 12 amino acids. Trimming shortened V by 7 bases and J by 8 bases, and 14 bases separated the two germline ends. For the CDR3, the DNA is TGTGCCAGCACCCCTTTTCTGCGGGGCTACACCTTC. It is translated as CASTPFLRGYTF.

The chain's CDR3 is CASSSRAGGTNEKLFF. In DNA, the CDR3 is TGTGCCAGCAGTTCGCGTGCAGGGGGCACTAATGAAAAACTGTTTTTT. V usage is TRBV7-9 and J usage is TRBJ1-4; 8 positions agree with TRBD1. The trim removed 6 bases at V and 2 bases at J, leaving 8 bases unmatched. CDR3 length: 16 amino acids. Germline values: CDR1 SEHNR, CDR2 FQNEAQ (reference sequence).

V usage is TRBV5-4 and J usage is TRBJ2-7; 7 bases are a match to TRBD1. V shed 2 bases and J 2 bases; nucleotides not matched to a gene: 7. Germline V lookup: CDR1 SGHNT, CDR2 YYREEE (reference sequence). This CDR3 is built from 15 residues. The CDR3 nucleotides are TGTGCCAGCAGCTTACCACAGGGGTCCGCCTACGAGCAGTACTTC. Its protein is CASSLPQGSAYEQYF.

The chain employs TRBV5-4 and TRBJ1-6; D possibly corresponds to TRBD1 (6 bases). Trimming removed 0 bases at V and 5 bases at J, with 12 bases between. The CDR3 is 16 residues long. Per the germline V gene, CDR1 is SGHNT and CDR2 is YYREEE (reference sequence). CDR3 loop: CASSLGWGPNNSPLHF. CDR3 bases: TGTGCCAGCAGCTTGGGCTGGGGGCCTAATAATTCACCCCTCCACTTT.

The chain uses TRBV4-2 and TRBJ2-3; 9 bases agree with TRBD2. The germline CDR1 and CDR2 sequences are LGHNA and YNFKEQ. J lost 1 base, V lost 0 bases, and 2 bases had no gene match. This CDR3 has 16 residues. CDR3 nucleotides: TGTGCCAGCAGCCAAGACCTAGCGGGGCGCACAGATACGCAGTATTTT. Its protein product is CASSQDLAGRTDTQYF.

V gene TRBV10-3 combines with J gene TRBJ2-3, with 11 bases that match TRBD2. V shed 11 bases, J shed 1 base, and the junction held 8 bases outside the gene matches. This CDR3 has 15 amino acids. The V gene's germline CDR1 is ENHRY and CDR2 SYGVKD. CDR3 loop: CASGLAGGRTDTQYF. DNA of the CDR3: TGTGCCTCCGGGCTAGCGGGAGGACGCACAGATACGCAGTATTTT.

The chain uses TRBV28 and TRBJ1-1; D ambiguous. The V and J ends lost 3 bases and 10 bases respectively, with 24 bases between them. Germline V gene sequence: CDR1 MDHEN, CDR2 SYDVKM. The CDR3 is made up of 16 amino acids. CDR3 in amino acids: CASSFTFGPPGEGAFF. For the CDR3, the DNA is TGTGCCAGCAGTTTCACCTTCGGGCCCCCCGGGGAGGGAGCTTTCTTT.